This TCR beta chain appears in the sequencing data of a study of T cell repertoires in cytomegalovirus infection. This clonotype came up once. Its antigen is not known. MiXCR was run by TCRdb on the reads, yielding one entry per CDR3 protein. The table shows around 500,000 distinct CDR3 sequences, with more than 40% occurring only once. The CDR3 loop spans 15 amino acids. Trimming removed 1 base at V and 10 bases at J, with 14 bases between. Germline lookup yields CDR1 SGHTA and CDR2 FQGNSA. Sample: cultured PBMCs, taken from culture after CMV antigen stimulation. This receptor was identified in a human donor in good health (CMV status not recorded). Some clones in this sample may be carry-over from other donors' samples. This chain connects TRBV7-2 to TRBJ1-6; D not resolved. The CDR3 sequence is CASSLVVLPGSPLHF. CDR3 sequence (DNA): TGTGCCAGCAGCTTAGTGGTCCTCCCGGGATCACCCCTCCACTTT.